Listed here are 30 T cell receptor beta chains from one sample, sequenced in a study of T cells after yellow fever vaccination. TCRdb reanalysed the 5' RACE reads using MiXCR and keeps one entry per CDR3 protein. The sample holds 13,000 or so distinct CDR3 sequences, 4.5% to 5% seen once. Specimen: PBMCs, either bulk or a sorted T-cell subset (CD4+, CD8+, memory, or dextramer-sorted; not recorded which), collected 45 days after the yellow fever booster vaccination. These receptor sequences come from a man aged 25-45 years who received the YFV17D yellow fever vaccine.

This clonotype showed up just a few times. In DNA, the CDR3 is TGTGCCAGCAGCACCCTACCCCGAGGGGTCGAGCAGTACTTC. Its protein is CASSTLPRGVEQYF. The genes are TRBV14 and TRBJ2-7; D is possibly TRBD1 or TRBD2 (5 bases each). Deletions cut 5 bases from V and 6 bases from J, with 17 bases between. This CDR3 has 14 amino acids. The germline V gene has CDR1 SGHDN and CDR2 FVKESK.

This clonotype came up many times. The CDR3 sequence is CATSRDLGQPYEQYF. The CDR3 DNA reads as TGTGCCACCAGCAGAGATCTGGGACAGCCCTACGAGCAGTACTTC. This chain joins TRBV15 and TRBJ2-7; TRBD1 agrees at 7 bases. Germline V gene lookup returns CDR1 LNHNV and CDR2 YYDKDF (reference sequence). This CDR3 comprises 15 residues. V lost 0 bases and J lost 2; bases outside the gene matches: 4. Complete variable domain (other parts from reference TRBV15 and TRBJ2-7): DAMVIQNPRYQVTQFGKPVTLSCSQTLNHNVMYWYQQKSSQAPKLLFHYYDKDFNNEADTPDNFQSRRPNTSFCFLDIRSPGLGDTAMYLCATSRDLGQPYEQYFGPGTRLTVT.

The rearrangement uses TRBV7-3 and TRBJ1-1; D unclear. The CDR3 length is 15 residues. Germline-derived CDR1 and CDR2 are SGHTA and FQGTGA. Between the trimmed V and J ends, which lost 2 bases and 3 bases, there was a span of 13 bases. For the CDR3, the DNA is TGTGCCAGCAGCTTATTTCCGGGCCCAGACACTGAAGCTTTCTTT. Translation gives CASSLFPGPDTEAFF.

In this sample, this clonotype turned up many times. The chain is built from TRBV27 and TRBJ1-5; the D is unclear. The CDR3 has 14 amino acids. CDR1 is MNHEY, CDR2 SMNVEV, per germline (reference sequence). V lost 5 bases, J lost 1 base, and 9 bases lay in between. The CDR3 nucleotides are TGTGCCAGCAGTCCATCCCCAAGCAATCAGCCCCAGCATTTT. Amino acid sequence: CASSPSPSNQPQHF.

This clonotype was seen a few times. The chain is built from TRBV6-1 and TRBJ2-1; 8 bases match TRBD2. This CDR3 has 13 amino acids. CDR1 MNHNS and CDR2 SASEGT come from the germline V gene. Losses at the gene ends were 4 bases for V and 10 bases for J; bases not matched to a gene: 6. The CDR3 DNA sequence: TGTGCCAGCAGTGGGGGAGCGGGAGAAGAGCAGTTCTTC. Translation: CASSGGAGEEQFF.

Ten or more counts support this clonotype. This rearrangement joins TRBV5-4 to TRBJ1-1, with a tentative D call TRBD1 (6 bases). Per germline, CDR1 SGHNT and CDR2 YYREEE (reference sequence). The CDR3 spans 15 residues. Trimming took 2 bases from V and 7 from J, leaving 18 bases between them. CDR3 nucleotide sequence: TGTGCCAGCAGCTTCGAACAGGGCGGCTTAATTGAAGCTTTCTTT. Encoded protein: CASSFEQGGLIEAFF.

This clonotype was found many times. The genes are TRBV28 and TRBJ1-1; no clear D. CDR3 size: 12 residues. Germline loops: CDR1 MDHEN, CDR2 SYDVKM. V lost 8 bases, J lost 4 bases, and 11 bases lay in between. The CDR3 DNA follows: TGTGCCAGCTGGGCCCCAGGCACTGAAGCTTTCTTT. It is translated as CASWAPGTEAFF.

This clonotype has at least ten counts. The chain carries TRBV7-9 and TRBJ2-7, with TRBD1 matching 9 bases. The junction had 7 bases not matched to a gene; V was cut back by 5 bases and J by 5 bases. CDR1 is SEHNR and CDR2 is FQNEAQ in the germline V gene (reference sequence). CDR3 length: 14 residues. CDR3 coding DNA: TGTGCCAGCAGCCATAGACAGGGGGGGGACGAGCAGTACTTC. It is translated as CASSHRQGGDEQYF.

This clonotype was recorded many times. This chain uses TRBV6-2 or TRBV6-3 with TRBJ1-1; unclear D gene. Germline V CDR1 and CDR2: MNHEY, SVGEGT. CDR3 length equals 13 residues. Trimming took 6 bases from V and 1 from J, leaving 9 bases between them. CDR3 sequence: CASSPTSNTEAFF. CDR3 sequence (DNA): TGTGCCAGCAGCCCCACCTCGAACACTGAAGCTTTCTTT.

This clonotype was counted at least ten times. The V and J genes are TRBV27 and TRBJ2-3; either TRBD1 or TRBD2 may fit D (5 bases each). V shed 5 bases and J shed 7 bases, with 16 bases lying between them. The CDR3 sequence is 14 residues long. Germline CDR1 and CDR2: MNHEY and SMNVEV (reference sequence). Here the CDR3 reads CASSRPWGSHTQYF. The CDR3, as DNA: TGTGCCAGCAGTCGACCCTGGGGGTCACATACGCAGTATTTT.

This clonotype was seen at least ten times. The J gene is TRBJ1-5, the V gene TRBV7-2, with a weak D call TRBD1 (6 bases). Trimming removed 4 bases from V and 0 bases from J, with 16 bases in between. This CDR3 has 17 amino acids. The germline gives CDR1 SGHTA, CDR2 FQGNSA. The CDR3 DNA follows: TGTGCCAGCAGCTCAACGGGGGCAGGGAATAGCAATCAGCCCCAGCATTTT. Amino acid sequence: CASSSTGAGNSNQPQHF.

This clonotype was counted ten times or more. The CDR3 is CSASGIVGNTQYF. The CDR3 DNA follows: TGCAGTGCTAGCGGGATTGTTGGGAATACGCAGTATTTT. V usage is TRBV20-1 and J usage is TRBJ2-3, with a weak D call TRBD2 (5 bases). The V end lost 3 bases, the J end lost 7 bases, and 14 bases lay between the germline ends. The CDR3 has 13 amino acids. Germline CDR1 DFQATT, CDR2 SNEGSKA (reference sequence).

This clonotype was recorded many times. The J gene is TRBJ2-6, the V gene TRBV6-5, with no clear D. CDR1 and CDR2 from the germline V gene are MNHEY and SVGAGI. The CDR3 length is 12 residues. V shed 9 bases and J shed 3 bases, with 6 bases lying between them. The CDR3 here is CASSHGANVLTF. In nucleotides, the CDR3 is TGTGCCAGTTCGCATGGGGCCAACGTCCTGACTTTC.

This clonotype was detected many times. The J gene is TRBJ1-1, the V gene TRBV20-1, with a possible D match to TRBD1 (6 bases). The CDR3 spans 13 residues. V dropped 5 bases and J dropped 11 bases, with 21 bases sitting between them. The germline V gene encodes CDR1 DFQATT and CDR2 SNEGSKA (reference sequence). The CDR3 DNA reads TGCAGTGCTTGGGGGGCTGAAGGACATTTGGCTTTCTTT. It yields the protein CSAWGAEGHLAFF.

This clonotype was counted at least ten times. The V gene is TRBV24-1, the J gene TRBJ2-3, with 7 bases that match TRBD1. Germline V gene lookup returns CDR1 KGHDR and CDR2 SFDVKD. The length of the CDR3 is 13 residues. V lost 9 bases, J lost 5 bases, and 7 bases stayed unmatched. The CDR3: CATQAAGGDTQYF. The CDR3 region has the DNA TGTGCCACCCAAGCGGCAGGGGGAGATACGCAGTATTTT.

In its sample, this clonotype is medium-sized. The rearrangement joins TRBV12-3 or TRBV12-4 to TRBJ1-1; no clear D gene. Trimming left V 5 bases short and J 0 bases short, with 10 bases between. This CDR3 is 14 amino acids long. CDR3 sequence (DNA): TGTGCCAGCAGTCCCCTTTCAGTGAACACTGAAGCTTTCTTT. Protein product: CASSPLSVNTEAFF.

This clonotype occurred many times. The chain has TRBV3-1 and TRBJ2-1, with no clear D. The CDR3 contains 15 residues. With 1 base removed from V and 1 base from J, the gap between germline ends came to 8 bases. Germline V lookup: CDR1 LGHDT, CDR2 YNNKEL (reference sequence). CDR3 coding DNA: TGTGCCAGCAGCCAAGGTAGCATGTCCTACAATGAGCAGTTCTTC. It translates to CASSQGSMSYNEQFF.

The V call is TRBV4-2, the J call TRBJ2-3, with 12 positions matching TRBD2. The V segment lost 5 bases and the J segment 6 bases; nucleotides outside the gene matches: 18. Germline-derived CDR1 and CDR2 are LGHNA and YNFKEQ. The CDR3 has 19 residues. In DNA form, the CDR3 reads TGTGCCAGCAGCATTCAGATTTCTAGCGGGAGGGCCGTTTCCGATACGCAGTATTTT. Protein sequence: CASSIQISSGRAVSDTQYF.

The chain joins TRBV3-1 to TRBJ2-2; a possible D gene is TRBD2 (6 bases). The V gene's germline CDR1 is LGHDT and CDR2 YNNKEL (reference sequence). V shed 8 bases and J shed 6 bases, with 13 bases lying between them. This CDR3 is 13 amino acids long. Here the CDR3 reads CASSQRVPGELFF. CDR3 DNA sequence: TGTGCCAGCTCCCAGCGGGTCCCCGGGGAGCTGTTTTTT. Together with reference TRBV3-1 and TRBJ2-2, the CDR3 gives the full variable domain: DTAVSQTPKYLVTQMGNDKSIKCEQNLGHDTMYWYKQDSKKFLKIMFSYNNKELIINETVPNRFSPKSPDKAHLNLHINSLELGDSAVYFCASSQRVPGELFFGEGSRLTVL.

This clonotype appeared many times. The V call is TRBV7-8, the J call TRBJ1-6; no clear D gene. CDR1 is SGHVS and CDR2 is FQNEAQ in the germline V gene. Trimming cost V 5 bases and J 18 bases, with 20 bases left between them. This CDR3 is 13 amino acids long. The CDR3 spells CASSTSRASDPHF. As DNA, the CDR3 is TGTGCCAGCAGCACGTCGAGAGCTTCGGATCCCCACTTT.

At least ten counts were recorded for this clonotype. The chain recombines TRBV4-3 with TRBJ2-5, with TRBD2 identical over 11 bases. Germline V lookup: CDR1 LGHNA, CDR2 YSLEER. V trimming: 4 bases; J trimming: 0 bases; junction bases outside the gene matches: 10. The CDR3 consists of 18 residues. CDR3 in DNA: TGCGCCAGCAGCCCCGGGACTAGCGGCGACATGTACCAAGAGACCCAGTACTTC. Protein sequence: CASSPGTSGDMYQETQYF.

This sequence joins TRBV7-8 and TRBJ2-2; D is unclear. The CDR3 consists of 14 residues. Germline V gene sequence: CDR1 SGHVS, CDR2 FQNEAQ. V was clipped by 8 bases and J by 4 bases, with 14 bases between them. CDR3 region: CASGPGRLTGELFF. The CDR3 nucleotides are TGTGCCAGCGGGCCTGGGCGGCTCACCGGGGAGCTGTTTTTT.

The table lists this clonotype with many counts. The chain employs TRBV20-1 and TRBJ2-1; 7 nucleotides agree with TRBD2. This CDR3 is built from 14 residues. The J segment lost 7 bases and the V segment lost 4 bases, leaving 10 bases of the junction unmatched. Germline-derived CDR1 and CDR2 are DFQATT and SNEGSKA (reference sequence). The CDR3: CSATLASIENEQFF. CDR3 bases: TGCAGTGCTACACTAGCGAGTATCGAAAATGAGCAGTTCTTC.

This clonotype has a count of ten or more. The chain combines TRBV18 with TRBJ2-3; TRBD2 is a possible D gene (6 bases). There are 16 residues in the CDR3. V shed 4 bases and J shed 3 bases, with 17 bases lying between them. Per germline, CDR1 KGHSH and CDR2 LQKENI. Here the CDR3 DNA reads TGTGCCAGCTCACTAATGCGGACGGGAGCGACAGATACGCAGTATTTT. It specifies CASSLMRTGATDTQYF.

This clonotype was observed many times. The chain is built from TRBV5-4 and TRBJ2-7, with D uncertain. Germline V gene data show CDR1 as SGHNT and CDR2 as YYREEE (reference sequence). Trimming shortened V by 3 bases and J by 4 bases, and 5 bases separated the two germline ends. The CDR3 loop spans 11 amino acids. This CDR3 reads CASSSPYEQYF. The CDR3, as DNA: TGTGCCAGCAGCTCCCCTTACGAGCAGTACTTC.

This clonotype was seen ten or more times. This chain uses TRBV10-3 with TRBJ2-5, with 8 positions matching TRBD1. Germline values: CDR1 ENHRY, CDR2 SYGVKD. J was trimmed by 5 bases and V by 6 bases; bases with no gene match: 8. The CDR3 extends over 14 amino acids. The CDR3 reads CAIRAGGAGETQYF. CDR3 coding DNA: TGTGCCATCAGGGCAGGGGGCGCGGGGGAGACCCAGTACTTC.

This clonotype was counted at least ten times. J is TRBJ2-7 and V is TRBV5-6; tentative D call: TRBD2 (6 bases). The V end lost 0 bases, the J end lost 9 bases, and 16 bases lay between the germline ends. The CDR3 spans 14 residues. The germline CDR1 and CDR2 sequences are SGHDT and YYEEEE. In DNA form, the CDR3 reads TGTGCCAGCAGCTTGGGATCGGGAGTACTAATGCAGTACTTC. This encodes CASSLGSGVLMQYF.

This clonotype was observed at least ten times. The V gene is TRBV20-1, the J gene TRBJ2-1; TRBD2 is a possible D gene (6 bases). The CDR3 runs 15 residues. V was cut by 3 bases and J by 4 bases, with 16 bases left in between. Per the germline V gene, CDR1 is DFQATT and CDR2 is SNEGSKA (reference sequence). CDR3 DNA: TGCAGTGCTAGGGGGGGAAGCGGACCATACAATGAGCAGTTCTTC. This codes for CSARGGSGPYNEQFF.

This clonotype was seen at least ten times. The V and J genes are TRBV20-1 and TRBJ2-1, with 11 bases that match TRBD2. The trim removed 5 bases at V and 4 bases at J, leaving 7 bases unmatched. CDR3 length: 15 residues. The V gene's germline CDR1 is DFQATT and CDR2 SNEGSKA (reference sequence). In DNA form, the CDR3 reads TGCAGTGCTGGGATGACTAGCGGGGTGTACAATGAGCAGTTCTTC. Its protein product is CSAGMTSGVYNEQFF.

The table lists this clonotype with many counts. This chain uses TRBV6-1 with TRBJ2-4, with a weak D call TRBD1 (5 bases). V dropped 7 bases and J dropped 6 bases, with 16 bases sitting between them. The V gene's germline CDR1 is MNHNS and CDR2 SASEGT. CDR3 length: 14 residues. DNA for the CDR3: TGTGCCAGCACCCCATCAGGGCGAGTAAACATTCAGTACTTC. This gives the protein CASTPSGRVNIQYF.